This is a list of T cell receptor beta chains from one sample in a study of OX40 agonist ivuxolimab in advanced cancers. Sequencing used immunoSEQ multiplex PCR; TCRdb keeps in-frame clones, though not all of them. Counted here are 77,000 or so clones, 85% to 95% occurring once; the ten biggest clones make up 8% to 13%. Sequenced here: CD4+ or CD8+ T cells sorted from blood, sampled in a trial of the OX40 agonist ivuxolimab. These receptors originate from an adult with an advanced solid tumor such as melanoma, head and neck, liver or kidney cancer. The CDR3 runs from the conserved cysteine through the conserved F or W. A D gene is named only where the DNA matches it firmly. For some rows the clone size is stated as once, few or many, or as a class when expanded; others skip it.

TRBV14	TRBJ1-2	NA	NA	TGTGCCAGCAGCCCCTTGGCCAGGGGCTATGGCTACACCTTC	CASSPLARGYGYTF
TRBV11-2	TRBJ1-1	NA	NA	TGTGCCAGCAGCGCCCCGGGGGAAGCTTTCTTT	CASSAPGEAFF
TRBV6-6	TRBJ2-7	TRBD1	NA	TGTGCCAGCAGTTACACAGGGGGGCCGGACGAGCAGTACTTC	CASSYTGGPDEQYF
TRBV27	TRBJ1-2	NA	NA	TGTGCCAGCAGTTTTGGGATAGCCTATGGCTACACCTTC	CASSFGIAYGYTF
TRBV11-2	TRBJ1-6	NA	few	TGTGCCAGCAGCCTCAGTGGGAGCTCCTATAATTCACCCCTCCACTTT	CASSLSGSSYNSPLHF
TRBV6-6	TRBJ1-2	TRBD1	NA	TGTGCCAGCAGTTCCGGGACAGCGTACACCTTC	CASSSGTAYTF
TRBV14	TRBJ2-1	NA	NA	TGTGCCAGCAGCCCACTTGGCGGGGTTAACAATGAGCAGTTCTTC	CASSPLGGVNNEQFF
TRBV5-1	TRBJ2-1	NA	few	TGCGCCAGCAGCCTCAGGGTCGGTGAGCAGTTCTTC	CASSLRVGEQFF
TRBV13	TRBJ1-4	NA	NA	TGTGCCAGCAGCTTAGGTTATGAAAAACTGTTTTTT	CASSLGYEKLFF
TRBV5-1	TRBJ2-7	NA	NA	TGCGCCAGCAGCCCCGGGGCAGGGCCACACGAGCAGTACTTC	CASSPGAGPHEQYF
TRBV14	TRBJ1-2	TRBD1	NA	TGTGCCAGCAGACTACAGGGGGAATATGGCTACACCTTC	CASRLQGEYGYTF
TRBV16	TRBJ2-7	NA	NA	TGTGCCAGCAGCTTAGCCTACGAGCAGTACTTC	CASSLAYEQYF
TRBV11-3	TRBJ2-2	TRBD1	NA	TGTGCCAGCAGCGCGGACAGGGGGAACACCGGGGAGCTGTTTTTT	CASSADRGNTGELFF
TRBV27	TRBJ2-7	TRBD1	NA	TGTGCTACTAGGGGGCAGGCCTACGAGCAGTACTTC	CATRGQAYEQYF
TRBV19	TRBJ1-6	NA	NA	TGTGCCAGTAGTATCGACCGGAACTATAATTCACCCCTCCACTTT	CASSIDRNYNSPLHF
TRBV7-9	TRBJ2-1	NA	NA	TGTGCCAGCACCAAGGGGGGTCTTGGGAATGAGCAGTTCTTC	CASTKGGLGNEQFF
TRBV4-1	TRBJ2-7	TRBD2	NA	TGCGCCAGCAGCCAAGATAGGCAGCGGGGGGTCTACGAGCAGTACTTC	CASSQDRQRGVYEQYF